The T cell receptor beta chain described here comes from a study of OX40 agonist ivuxolimab in advanced cancers. Study at large: Ivuxolimab, an antibody acting as an agonist of OX40 (CD134), was used to treat patients. Age averaged about 62 years (range roughly 20 to 90), and more than 80% were male. Regarding the study as a whole: There was clonal expansion of CD4+ and CD8+ blood T cells by week 6 at 0.1 to 3.0 mg/kg.

V lost 5 bases, J lost 0 bases, and 16 bases lay in between. Looked up from germline, CDR1 is SEHNR and CDR2 is FQNEAQ (reference sequence). The CDR3 has 16 amino acids. Generated by immunoSEQ multiplex PCR, the TCRdb table keeps only in-frame clones and is missing some. This sample has 45,000 to 50,000 clones, with roughly 91% found just once. A word on this clone: What it binds is unknown.

The starting material was CD4+ or CD8+ T cells sorted from blood, obtained in a trial of the OX40 agonist ivuxolimab. V and J are TRBV7-9 and TRBJ1-1, with a tentative D call TRBD1 (5 bases). This receptor was obtained from an adult with an advanced solid tumor such as melanoma, head and neck, liver or kidney cancer. The chain's CDR3 is CASSAITGLMNTEAFF. The CDR3 nucleotides are TGTGCCAGCAGCGCTATCACAGGTTTGATGAACACTGAAGCTTTCTTT.